One and the same sample provided the 15 T cell receptor beta chains below, sequenced in a study of shared clonotypes between healthy human individuals. CD45RO-negative cells were positively selected for CCR7, leaving out terminally differentiated effector memory CD45RA+ cells. Sequencing was performed with immunoSEQ multiplex PCR; in TCRdb, only in-frame clones are kept and a portion is missing. The sample has millions of clones, roughly 91% seen once. The sample was naive CD8+ T cells from PBMCs. The receptors here all came from a man aged 18 to 29 in good health. Some clones in this sample may be carry-over from other donors' samples.

This chain connects TRBV5-5 to TRBJ2-5, with D perhaps matching TRBD1 or TRBD2 (5 bases each). This CDR3 contains 16 residues. The V and J ends lost 0 bases and 2 bases respectively, with 14 bases between them. The germline V gene has CDR1 SGHKS and CDR2 YYEKEE (reference sequence). CDR3 sequence: CASSLERGPPQETQYF. CDR3 bases: TGTGCCAGCAGCTTGGAGAGGGGACCGCCTCAAGAGACCCAGTACTTC.

The chain is built from TRBV27 and TRBJ1-5; weak D call: TRBD1 (6 bases). Germline CDR1 and CDR2: MNHEY and SMNVEV (reference sequence). The CDR3 runs 16 residues. The V end was cut by 0 bases, the J end by 5 bases, with 14 bases between. CDR3 DNA: TGTGCCAGCAGTTTATCGTTGGGGGACACCCATCAGCCCCAGCATTTT. It is translated as CASSLSLGDTHQPQHF.

As regards this clone: Different DNA sequences within this sample yield the same CDR3. V gene TRBV6-1 combines with J gene TRBJ2-2; D may be TRBD1 (5 bases). V lost 8 bases, J lost 3 bases, and 10 bases lay in between. This CDR3 is 13 amino acids long. Germline-derived CDR1 and CDR2 are MNHNS and SASEGT. The CDR3 DNA reads as TGTGCCAGCTCCGGCAGGGACACCGGGGAGCTGTTTTTT. Translating gives CASSGRDTGELFF.

As to this clone: Other DNA sequences within the sample encode an identical CDR3. The V call is TRBV2, the J call TRBJ2-7, with TRBD2 matching over 11 bases. Germline V lookup: CDR1 SNHLY, CDR2 FYNNEI. Unmatched junction bases numbered 2, after V lost 6 bases and J lost 4 bases. The CDR3 is 13 amino acids. CDR3 nucleotide sequence: TGTGCCAGCAGAACTAGCGGGAGTTACGAGCAGTACTTC. Translated: CASRTSGSYEQYF.

The V and J genes are TRBV4-2 and TRBJ2-3; 8 bases agree with TRBD2. This CDR3 is 16 amino acids long. V trimming: 0 bases; J trimming: 1 base; junction bases outside the gene matches: 3. Looked up from germline, CDR1 is LGHNA and CDR2 is YNFKEQ. Here the CDR3 reads CASSQEDGRGTDTQYF. DNA for the CDR3: TGTGCCAGCAGCCAAGAGGACGGGAGGGGCACAGATACGCAGTATTTT.

The chain has TRBV7-3 and TRBJ2-2; 7 bases are shared with TRBD2. This CDR3 region has 14 residues. Unmatched junction bases numbered 4, after V lost 1 base and J lost 8 bases. Looked up from germline, CDR1 is SGHTA and CDR2 is FQGTGA. The CDR3 nucleotides read TGTGCCAGCAGCTTAAAGGCGGGAGCAGGGGAGCTGTTTTTT. Translating it yields CASSLKAGAGELFF.

The chain carries TRBV28 and TRBJ1-2; a weak D match, TRBD1 (5 bases). The CDR3 extends over 13 amino acids. Germline lookup yields CDR1 MDHEN and CDR2 SYDVKM. Trimming left V 7 bases short and J 6 bases short, with 15 bases between. The CDR3 loop is CASNRDRQHGYTF. In nucleotides, the CDR3 is TGTGCCAGCAATCGGGACCGCCAGCATGGCTACACCTTC.

The J gene is TRBJ2-6, the V gene TRBV11-3; no clear D gene. The CDR3 is 16 amino acids. V dropped 5 bases and J dropped 1 base, with 12 bases sitting between them. The germline V gene encodes CDR1 SGHNT and CDR2 YENEEA. The CDR3 DNA sequence: TGTGCCAGCAGCCATAGGGTGGGGTCTGGGGCCAACGTCCTGACTTTC. It translates to CASSHRVGSGANVLTF.

In DNA, the CDR3 is TGTGCCTCGAGCTTACCTTTGGCCTACAATGAGCAGTTCTTC. Residues: CASSLPLAYNEQFF. The rearrangement joins TRBV10-3 to TRBJ2-1; D is uncertain. The CDR3 covers 14 residues. Trimming removed 11 bases at V and 2 bases at J, with 16 bases between. Germline values: CDR1 ENHRY, CDR2 SYGVKD.

The V gene is TRBV27, the J gene TRBJ1-2; D may be TRBD1 (6 bases). CDR3 length: 17 amino acids. CDR1 MNHEY and CDR2 SMNVEV come from the germline V gene (reference sequence). The V end lost 6 bases, the J end lost 8 bases, and 28 bases lay between the germline ends. The CDR3 loop reads CASSPSRRTAVSRGYTF. DNA for the CDR3: TGTGCCAGCAGCCCCTCACGTCGGACAGCAGTATCTAGAGGCTACACCTTC.

With respect to this clone: This same CDR3 is encoded by further DNA sequences in the sample. The chain combines TRBV5-1 with TRBJ2-1; D gene ambiguous. The CDR3 length is 12 residues. Trimming removed 0 bases at V and 7 bases at J, with 5 bases between. Per germline, CDR1 SGHRS and CDR2 YFSETQ. The CDR3 here is CASSLDYNEQFF. CDR3 nucleotide sequence: TGCGCCAGCAGCTTGGATTATAATGAGCAGTTCTTC.

The chain uses TRBV15 and TRBJ2-7; D is unclear. The CDR3 is made up of 14 amino acids. Trimming shortened V by 0 bases and J by 1 base, and 7 bases separated the two germline ends. CDR1 is LNHNV, CDR2 YYDKDF, per germline (reference sequence). The CDR3 nucleotides are TGTGCCACCAGCAGAGATAGGAAATCCTACGAGCAGTACTTC. Protein: CATSRDRKSYEQYF.

V gene TRBV7-3 combines with J gene TRBJ2-3; D ambiguous. Trimming took 3 bases from V and 0 from J, leaving 10 bases between them. This CDR3 contains 15 residues. Germline CDR1 SGHTA, CDR2 FQGTGA. The CDR3, as DNA: TGTGCCAGCAGCTTCGGAGATACTAGCACAGATACGCAGTATTTT. The encoded protein is CASSFGDTSTDTQYF.

The CDR3 region is CASSLGAGTLYEQYF. CDR3 DNA sequence: TGTGCCAGCAGCTTGGGGGCAGGAACTCTTTACGAGCAGTACTTC. This chain uses TRBV5-4 with TRBJ2-7; D is unclear. V lost 0 bases and J lost 4, with 14 bases in between. CDR1 SGHNT and CDR2 YYREEE come from the germline V gene (reference sequence). There are 15 residues in the CDR3.

J is TRBJ1-1 and V is TRBV19, with 9 positions matching TRBD1. The germline CDR1 and CDR2 sequences are LNHDA and SQIVND (reference sequence). CDR3 length equals 16 residues. J gave up 1 base and V 4 bases, and 7 bases lay outside the gene matches. CDR3 region: CASSNLRTGENTEAFF. The CDR3 DNA reads as TGTGCCAGTAGTAACCTTCGGACAGGGGAGAACACTGAAGCTTTCTTT.